This is a list of T cell receptor beta chains from one sample in a study of Graves' ophthalmopathy and Graves' hyperthyroidism. TCRdb analysed the multiplex PCR reads with MiXCR anew, one entry per CDR3 protein. The table includes about 1.1 million distinct CDR3 sequences, around a third detected once. The specimen was peripheral blood or thyroid tissue (not recorded which). These TCRs come from an adult man with Graves' hyperthyroidism. The CDR3 runs from the conserved cysteine through the conserved F or W. The D gene is left open where the match is weak. The size entry is marked missing in some rows and otherwise reads once, few, many or a size class.

clone size	V gene	D gene	J gene	CDR3 protein	CDR3 DNA
-	TRBV10-2	-	TRBJ2-7	CASTDGSPGYEQYF	TGTGCCAGCACTGACGGTAGCCCGGGGTACGAGCAGTACTTC
many	TRBV7-6	TRBD1	TRBJ1-6	CASSLGTGDSNSPLHF	TGTGCCAGCAGCTTAGGGACAGGGGATAGCAATTCACCCCTCCACTTT
-	TRBV25-1	TRBD1	TRBJ1-6	CARGSHWDSSPLHF	TGTGCTAGAGGGTCCCACTGGGACAGTTCACCCCTCCACTTT
many	TRBV20-1	TRBD1	TRBJ2-7	CSARRTGRGSYEQYF	TGCAGTGCTAGAAGGACAGGGAGAGGATCCTACGAGCAGTACTTC
-	TRBV29-1	TRBD2	TRBJ2-5	CSVGRSGSNQETQYF	TGCAGCGTTGGACGTAGCGGGAGTAATCAAGAGACCCAGTACTTC
many	TRBV29-1	-	TRBJ1-2	CSVEQDGNYGYTF	TGCAGCGTTGAACAGGACGGAAACTATGGCTACACCTTC
-	TRBV29-1	-	TRBJ2-6	CSVVGDRGANVLTF	TGCAGCGTTGTGGGGGATCGTGGGGCCAACGTCCTGACTTTC
-	TRBV29-1	TRBD1	TRBJ1-5	CSAGTGDNQPQHF	TGCAGCGCTGGGACAGGGGACAATCAGCCCCAGCATTTT
many	TRBV5-1	-	TRBJ1-4	CASSQAGTANEKLFF	TGCGCCAGCAGCCAAGCCGGGACGGCTAATGAAAAACTGTTTTTT
-	TRBV10-3	-	TRBJ2-7	CAIRLGAVEQYF	TGTGCCATCAGGCTGGGGGCTGTCGAGCAGTACTTC